These 14 T cell receptor beta chains share one sample of origin, sequenced in a study of T cell changes during pregnancy in multiple sclerosis. Measured with immunoSEQ multiplex PCR; TCRdb has only the in-frame clones, and not every one. In the table there are 130,000 or so clones, roughly 92% of which are singletons. The input for sequencing was peripheral blood, taken before pregnancy. These TCRs come from a female donor with multiple sclerosis, enrolled in a pregnancy study.

This clone came up once. V and J are TRBV7-9 and TRBJ2-7, with D perhaps TRBD1 (6 bases). The CDR3 is made up of 17 amino acids. Germline-derived CDR1 and CDR2 are SEHNR and FQNEAQ (reference sequence). V was clipped by 5 bases and J by 0 bases, with 20 bases between them. Written as DNA, the CDR3 is TGTGCCAGCAGCCCCCCCCCAAGCAGGGGAGACTCCTACGAGCAGTACTTC. Translation: CASSPPPSRGDSYEQYF.

This clone was observed once. This chain joins TRBV7-9 and TRBJ2-1; TRBD1 agrees at 7 bases. Germline trimming cut 5 bases from V and 10 bases from J; bases unmatched to any gene: 17. Looked up from germline, CDR1 is SEHNR and CDR2 is FQNEAQ (reference sequence). This CDR3 has 16 residues. The CDR3 region has the DNA TGTGCCAGCAGCCAAAGACTTACCCCGGGACAGAGGGAGCAGTTCTTC. Translated: CASSQRLTPGQREQFF.

This chain joins TRBV5-6 and TRBJ2-5, with 8 bases fitting TRBD2. Germline CDR1 SGHDT, CDR2 YYEEEE. This CDR3 spans 13 amino acids. V shed 0 bases and J 7 bases; nucleotides not matched to a gene: 2. CDR3 loop: CASSLAGGGTQYF. In nucleotides, the CDR3 is TGTGCCAGCAGCTTGGCCGGGGGGGGGACCCAGTACTTC.

The rearrangement uses TRBV28 and TRBJ1-6, with TRBD1 matching over 7 bases. The CDR3 has 15 residues. The V and J ends lost 4 bases and 7 bases, in that order; junction bases with no gene match: 7. CDR1 is MDHEN, CDR2 SYDVKM, per germline. The CDR3 sequence is CASSSPTGRNSPLHF. DNA for the CDR3: TGTGCCAGCAGTTCTCCGACAGGGAGAAATTCACCCCTCCACTTT.

This chain uses TRBV6-1 with TRBJ1-1; the D is unclear. Trimming took 5 bases from V and 2 from J, leaving 12 bases between them. Germline V gene data show CDR1 as MNHNS and CDR2 as SASEGT. There are 14 residues in the CDR3. CDR3 region: CASSPLSSNTEAFF. The CDR3 coding sequence is TGTGCCAGCAGTCCGTTGTCCAGTAACACTGAAGCTTTCTTT.

This chain uses TRBV19 with TRBJ1-5, with TRBD1 as a possible D gene (5 bases). The V and J ends lost 8 bases and 6 bases respectively, with 8 bases between them. CDR1 is LNHDA, CDR2 SQIVND, per germline (reference sequence). The CDR3 sequence is 11 residues long. The DNA of the CDR3 is TGTGCCAGTGGGGGGGTTCAGCCCCAGCATTTT. Translated, it gives CASGGVQPQHF.

This chain links TRBV21-1 with TRBJ1-3. TRBV21-1 is deemed a pseudogene. The CDR3 totals 14 residues. This CDR3 is CASTPRGPRNTIYF. CDR3 nucleotides: TGTGCCAGCACCCCCCGAGGGCCCCGAAACACCATATATTTT.

A single count supports this clone. The chain combines TRBV5-1 with TRBJ1-2; 11 bases line up with TRBD1. This CDR3 is 17 amino acids long. J was trimmed by 1 base and V by 0 bases; bases with no gene match: 5. The germline gives CDR1 SGHRS, CDR2 YFSETQ. CDR3 in amino acids: CASSLGPGTGGNYGYTF. CDR3 nucleotide sequence: TGCGCCAGCAGCTTGGGACCAGGGACAGGGGGTAACTATGGCTACACCTTC.

This clone was observed a single time. V is TRBV6-5 and J is TRBJ1-1; 7 bases match TRBD1. Germline loops: CDR1 MNHEY, CDR2 SVGAGI. The CDR3 loop spans 15 amino acids. V lost 2 bases to trimming and J lost 4 bases; unmatched junction nucleotides: 7. CDR3 protein: CASSYEGGAGTEAFF. Written as DNA, the CDR3 is TGTGCCAGCAGTTACGAAGGGGGCGCGGGCACTGAAGCTTTCTTT.

The rearrangement links TRBV11-3 to TRBJ2-1; the match to TRBD1 covers 9 bases. This CDR3 spans 15 amino acids. The germline V gene has CDR1 SGHNT and CDR2 YENEEA. With V trimmed by 4 bases and J by 2 bases, 3 bases remained unmatched. Written as DNA, the CDR3 is TGTGCCAGCAGCTCACGACAGGGGGCCTACAATGAGCAGTTCTTC. This translates into CASSSRQGAYNEQFF.

J is TRBJ1-1 and V is TRBV29-1; weak D call: TRBD1 (5 bases). The CDR3 extends over 14 amino acids. Germline V gene sequence: CDR1 SQVTM, CDR2 ANQGSEA. Deletions cut 4 bases from V and 3 bases from J, with 15 bases between. This chain's CDR3 is CSVGREGPHTEAFF. The DNA for the CDR3 is TGCAGCGTTGGAAGGGAGGGGCCCCACACTGAAGCTTTCTTT.

CDR3 in amino acids: CASSYWTGGASTDTQYF. The DNA for the CDR3 is TGTGCCAGCAGCTATTGGACAGGGGGGGCTAGCACAGATACGCAGTATTTT. The gene calls are TRBV7-9 and TRBJ2-3, with 10 bases that match TRBD1. Germline CDR1 SEHNR, CDR2 FQNEAQ (reference sequence). Losses at the gene ends were 4 bases for V and 0 bases for J; bases not matched to a gene: 7. This CDR3 comprises 17 residues.

The chain combines TRBV7-9 with TRBJ1-4, with TRBD1 matching 9 bases. V shed 3 bases, J shed 4 bases, and the junction held 15 bases outside the gene matches. CDR1 and CDR2 (germline): SEHNR, FQNEAQ (reference sequence). This CDR3 region has 19 residues. This CDR3 reads CASSLVEGTGRSRNEKLFF. CDR3 coding DNA: TGTGCCAGCAGCTTGGTTGAAGGGACAGGGCGATCCCGTAATGAAAAACTGTTTTTT.

This chain connects TRBV2 to TRBJ2-4, with D maybe TRBD2 (5 bases). Germline CDR1 reads SNHLY; CDR2 reads FYNNEI. The CDR3 loop spans 14 amino acids. The V and J ends lost 8 bases and 0 bases respectively, with 11 bases between them. CDR3 in DNA: TGTGCCAGCGCAACGGGGATAGCCAAAAACATTCAGTACTTC. Translation: CASATGIAKNIQYF. Full variable domain (outside the CDR3, taken from reference TRBV2 and TRBJ2-4): EPEVTQTPSHQVTQMGQEVILRCVPISNHLYFYWYRQILGQKVEFLVSFYNNEISEKSEIFDDQFSVERPDGSNFTLKIRSTKLEDSAMYFCASATGIAKNIQYFGAGTRLSVL.